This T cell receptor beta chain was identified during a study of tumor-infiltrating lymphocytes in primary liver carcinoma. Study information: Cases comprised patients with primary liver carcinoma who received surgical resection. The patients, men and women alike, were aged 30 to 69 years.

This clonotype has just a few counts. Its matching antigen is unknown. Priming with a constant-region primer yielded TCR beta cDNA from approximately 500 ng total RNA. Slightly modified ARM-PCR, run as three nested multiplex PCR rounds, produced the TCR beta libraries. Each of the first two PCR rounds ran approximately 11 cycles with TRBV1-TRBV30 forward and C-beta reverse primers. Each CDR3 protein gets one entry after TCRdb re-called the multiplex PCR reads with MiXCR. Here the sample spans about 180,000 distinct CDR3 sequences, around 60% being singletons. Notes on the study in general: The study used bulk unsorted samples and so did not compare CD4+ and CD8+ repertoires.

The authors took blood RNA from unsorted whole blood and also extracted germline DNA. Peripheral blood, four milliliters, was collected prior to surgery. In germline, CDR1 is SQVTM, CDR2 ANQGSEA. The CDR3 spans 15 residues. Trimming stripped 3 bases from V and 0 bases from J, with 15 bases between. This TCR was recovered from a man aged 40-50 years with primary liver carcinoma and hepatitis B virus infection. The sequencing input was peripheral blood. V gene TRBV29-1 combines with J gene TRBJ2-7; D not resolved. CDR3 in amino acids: CSVEGSGSTSYEQYF. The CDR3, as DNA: TGCAGCGTTGAGGGGTCCGGATCCACCTCCTACGAGCAGTACTTC.